The TCR beta chain described here comes from a study of control samples from healthy donors and cancer patients. Libraries were prepared by immunoSEQ multiplex PCR; TCRdb keeps only in-frame clonotypes and omits some of them. The sample gives some 51,000 clones, approximately 95% of which show up once; approximately 1.1% is in the top ten. V was cut by 0 bases and J by 7 bases, with 7 bases left in between. Looked up from germline, CDR1 is LNHNV and CDR2 is YYDKDF (reference sequence). The CDR3 loop spans 14 amino acids. The chain employs TRBV15 and TRBJ1-6, with D uncertain. This clonotype was sampled from a woman between 18 and 30 years old in good health. Sequenced material: blood. CDR3 DNA: TGTGCCACCAGCAGAGACCCCACAAATTCACCCCTCCACTTT. Encoded protein: CATSRDPTNSPLHF.